This T cell receptor (beta chain) appears in the sequencing data of a study of cytomegalovirus exposure and HLA in healthy donors. 13 Jbeta primers and 60 Vbeta primers were used for the PCR. The protocol was immunoSEQ multiplex PCR, while the TCRdb copy is restricted to in-frame clones and leaves out a portion. The table shows about 94,000 clones, with about three fifths occurring only once. There are a few counts of this clone. Its antigen remains unidentified. Regarding the study as a whole: Earlier analysis looked at TCR beta V segments, and most were productive about 87% or about 30% of the time.

The J segment lost 7 bases and the V segment lost 6 bases, leaving 4 bases of the junction unmatched. This CDR3 has 13 amino acids. Germline lookup yields CDR1 SEHNR and CDR2 FQNEAQ (reference sequence). The receptor was derived from a man aged 25-45 years in good health and CMV-seronegative. The sequenced sample consisted of PBMCs. The chain joins TRBV7-9 to TRBJ1-4; 8 nucleotides line up with TRBD1. The CDR3 DNA is TGTGCCAGCAGGCAGGGGGCTGGTGAAAAACTGTTTTTT. Translation: CASRQGAGEKLFF.